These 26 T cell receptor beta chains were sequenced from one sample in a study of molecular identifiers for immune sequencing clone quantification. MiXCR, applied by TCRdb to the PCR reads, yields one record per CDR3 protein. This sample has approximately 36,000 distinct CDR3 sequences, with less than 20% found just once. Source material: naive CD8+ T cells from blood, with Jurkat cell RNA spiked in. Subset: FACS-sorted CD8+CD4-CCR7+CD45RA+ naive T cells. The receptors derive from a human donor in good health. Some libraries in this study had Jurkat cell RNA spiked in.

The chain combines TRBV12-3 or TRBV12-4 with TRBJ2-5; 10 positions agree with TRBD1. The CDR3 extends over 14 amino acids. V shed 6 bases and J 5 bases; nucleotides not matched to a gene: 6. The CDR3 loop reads CASSGGTGVETQYF. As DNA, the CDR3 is TGTGCCAGCAGCGGGGGGACAGGGGTGGAGACCCAGTACTTC.

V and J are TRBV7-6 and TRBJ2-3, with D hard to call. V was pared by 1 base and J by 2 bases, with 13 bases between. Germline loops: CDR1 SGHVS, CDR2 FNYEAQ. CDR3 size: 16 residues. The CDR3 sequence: CASSLGSLLFTDTQYF. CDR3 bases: TGTGCCAGCAGCTTAGGGTCCCTCCTTTTCACAGATACGCAGTATTTT.

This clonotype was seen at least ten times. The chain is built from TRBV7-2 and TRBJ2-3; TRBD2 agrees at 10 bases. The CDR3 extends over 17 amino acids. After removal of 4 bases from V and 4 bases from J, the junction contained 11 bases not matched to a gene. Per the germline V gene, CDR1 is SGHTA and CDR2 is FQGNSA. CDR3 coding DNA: TGTGCCAGCAGCTCCAAGCGGAGCGGGAGGGCCGCAGATACGCAGTATTTT. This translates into CASSSKRSGRAADTQYF.

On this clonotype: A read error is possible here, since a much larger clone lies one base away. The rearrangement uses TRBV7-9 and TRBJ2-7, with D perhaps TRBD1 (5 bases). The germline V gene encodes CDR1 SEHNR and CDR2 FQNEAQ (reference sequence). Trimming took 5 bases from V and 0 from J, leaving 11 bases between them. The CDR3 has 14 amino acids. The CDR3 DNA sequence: TGTGCCAGCAGCGTAACGACAGTCTCCTACGAGCAGTACTTC. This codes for CASSVTTVSYEQYF.

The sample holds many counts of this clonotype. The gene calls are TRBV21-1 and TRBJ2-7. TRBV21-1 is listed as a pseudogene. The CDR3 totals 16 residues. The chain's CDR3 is CASSKNCLGRTYEQYF. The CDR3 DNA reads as TGTGCCAGCAGCAAAAATTGTCTTGGACGGACCTACGAGCAGTACTTC.

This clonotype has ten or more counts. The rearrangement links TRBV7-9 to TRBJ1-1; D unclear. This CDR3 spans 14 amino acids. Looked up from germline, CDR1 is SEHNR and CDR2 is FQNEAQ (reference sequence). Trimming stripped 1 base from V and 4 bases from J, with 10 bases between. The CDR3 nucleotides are TGTGCCAGCAGCTTAGACATAGGGAGCACTGAAGCTTTCTTT. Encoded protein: CASSLDIGSTEAFF.

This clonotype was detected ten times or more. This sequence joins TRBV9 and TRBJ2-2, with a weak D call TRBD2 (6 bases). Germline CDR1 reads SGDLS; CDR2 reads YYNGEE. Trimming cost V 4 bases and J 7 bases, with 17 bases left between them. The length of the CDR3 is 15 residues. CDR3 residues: CASSPDVGGGGELFF. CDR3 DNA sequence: TGTGCCAGCAGCCCCGACGTGGGAGGAGGCGGGGAGCTGTTTTTT.

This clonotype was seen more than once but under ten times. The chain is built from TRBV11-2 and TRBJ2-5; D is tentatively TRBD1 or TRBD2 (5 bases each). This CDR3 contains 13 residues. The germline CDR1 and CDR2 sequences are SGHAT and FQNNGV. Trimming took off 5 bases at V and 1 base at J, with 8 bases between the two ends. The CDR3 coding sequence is TGTGCCAGCAGCGGGGGACCCCAAGAGACCCAGTACTTC. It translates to CASSGGPQETQYF.

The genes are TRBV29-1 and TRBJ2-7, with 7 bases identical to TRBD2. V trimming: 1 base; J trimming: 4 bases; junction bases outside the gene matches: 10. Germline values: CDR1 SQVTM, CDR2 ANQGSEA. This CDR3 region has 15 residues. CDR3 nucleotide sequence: TGCAGCGTTGAAGGCTCGCGGGAGAGCGGGTACGAGCAGTACTTC. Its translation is CSVEGSRESGYEQYF.

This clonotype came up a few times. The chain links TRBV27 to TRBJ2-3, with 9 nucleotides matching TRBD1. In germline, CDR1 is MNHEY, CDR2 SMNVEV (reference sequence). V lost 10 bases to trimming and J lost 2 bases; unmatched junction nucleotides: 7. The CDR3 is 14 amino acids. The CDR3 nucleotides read TGTGCCACCACCCGGGACAGGGACACAGATACGCAGTATTTT. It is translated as CATTRDRDTDTQYF.

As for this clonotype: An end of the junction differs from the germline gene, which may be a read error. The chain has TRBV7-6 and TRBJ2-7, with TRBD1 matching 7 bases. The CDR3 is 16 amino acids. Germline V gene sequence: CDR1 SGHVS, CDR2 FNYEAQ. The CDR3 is CASSPTTGQLIYKQYF. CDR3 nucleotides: TGTGCCAGCAGCCCGACGACGGGACAGTTAATCTACAAGCAGTACTTC.

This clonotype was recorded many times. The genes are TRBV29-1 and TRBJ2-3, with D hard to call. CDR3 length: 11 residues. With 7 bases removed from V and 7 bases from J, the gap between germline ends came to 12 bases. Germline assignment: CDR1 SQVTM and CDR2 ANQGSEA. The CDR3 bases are TGCAGCGCCCTAGACGGGTATACGCAGTATTTT. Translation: CSALDGYTQYF.

The DNA for the CDR3 is TGTGCCAGCAGTTCCGGCGGGAGTTACAATGAGCAGTTCTTC. This codes for CASSSGGSYNEQFF. The V call is TRBV6-6, the J call TRBJ2-1; 7 bases are a match to TRBD2. Germline-derived CDR1 and CDR2 are MNHNY and SVGAGI (reference sequence). CDR3 length equals 14 residues. The trim removed 4 bases at V and 4 bases at J, leaving 4 bases unmatched.

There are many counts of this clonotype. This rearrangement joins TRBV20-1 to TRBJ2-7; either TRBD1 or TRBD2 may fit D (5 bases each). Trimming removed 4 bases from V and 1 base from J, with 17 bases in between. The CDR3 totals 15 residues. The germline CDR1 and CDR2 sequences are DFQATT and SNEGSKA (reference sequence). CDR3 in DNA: TGCAGTGCTAACTGGATCGATGGGGGATCCTACGAGCAGTACTTC. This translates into CSANWIDGGSYEQYF.

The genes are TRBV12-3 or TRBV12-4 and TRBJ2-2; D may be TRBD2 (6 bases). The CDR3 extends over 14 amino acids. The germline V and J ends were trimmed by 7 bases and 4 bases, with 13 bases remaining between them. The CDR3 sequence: CASTLEGGTGELFF. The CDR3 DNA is TGTGCCAGCACCCTCGAGGGAGGCACCGGGGAGCTGTTTTTT.

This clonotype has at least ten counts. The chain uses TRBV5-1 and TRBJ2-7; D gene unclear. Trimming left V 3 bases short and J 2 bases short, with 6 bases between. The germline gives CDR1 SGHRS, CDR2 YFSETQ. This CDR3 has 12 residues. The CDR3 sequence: CASSYSPYEQYF. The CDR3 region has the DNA TGCGCCAGCAGCTACAGCCCCTACGAGCAGTACTTC. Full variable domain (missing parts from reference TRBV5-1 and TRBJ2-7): KAGVTQTPRYLIKTRGQQVTLSCSPISGHRSVSWYQQTPGQGLQFLFEYFSETQRNKGNFPGRFSGRQFSNSRSEMNVSTLELGDSALYLCASSYSPYEQYFGPGTRLTVT.

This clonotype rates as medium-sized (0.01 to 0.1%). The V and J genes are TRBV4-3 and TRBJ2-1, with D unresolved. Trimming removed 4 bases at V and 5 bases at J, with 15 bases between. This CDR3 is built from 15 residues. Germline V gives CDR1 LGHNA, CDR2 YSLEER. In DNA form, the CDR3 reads TGCGCCAGCAGCCCAGCTCCCGTGAGACACAATGAGCAGTTCTTC. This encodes CASSPAPVRHNEQFF.

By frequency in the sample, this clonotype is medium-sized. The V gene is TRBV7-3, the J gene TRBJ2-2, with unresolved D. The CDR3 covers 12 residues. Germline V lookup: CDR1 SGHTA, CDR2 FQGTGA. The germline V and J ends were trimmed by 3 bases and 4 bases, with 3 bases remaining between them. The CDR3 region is CASSFTTGELFF. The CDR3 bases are TGTGCCAGCAGCTTTACCACCGGGGAGCTGTTTTTT.

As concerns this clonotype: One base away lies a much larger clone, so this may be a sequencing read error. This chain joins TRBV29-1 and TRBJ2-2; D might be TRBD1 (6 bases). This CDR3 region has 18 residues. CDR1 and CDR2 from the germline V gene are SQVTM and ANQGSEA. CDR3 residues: CSVSLSDSTNPSTGERFF. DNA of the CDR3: TGCAGCGTGAGCCTCTCGGACAGCACAAACCCATCCACCGGGGAGCGGTTTTTT.

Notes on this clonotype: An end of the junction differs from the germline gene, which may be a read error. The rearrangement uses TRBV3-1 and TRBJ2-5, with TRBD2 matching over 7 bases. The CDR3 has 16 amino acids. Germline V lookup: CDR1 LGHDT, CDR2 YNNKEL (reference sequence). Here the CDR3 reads CAGSQGSGEGGETQYF. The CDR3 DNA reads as TGTGCCGGCAGCCAAGGTTCAGGCGAGGGAGGGGAGACCCAGTACTTC.

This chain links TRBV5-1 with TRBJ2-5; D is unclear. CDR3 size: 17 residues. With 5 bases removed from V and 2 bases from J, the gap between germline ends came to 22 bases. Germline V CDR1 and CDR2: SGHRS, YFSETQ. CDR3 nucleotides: TGCGCCAGCAGTCCGGACGGGCTGCGTTCCTTACAAGAGACCCAGTACTTC. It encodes CASSPDGLRSLQETQYF.

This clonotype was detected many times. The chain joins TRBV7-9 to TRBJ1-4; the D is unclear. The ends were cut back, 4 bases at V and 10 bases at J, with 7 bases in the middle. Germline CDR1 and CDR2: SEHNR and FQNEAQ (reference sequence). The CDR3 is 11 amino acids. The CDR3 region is CASSWTGKLFF. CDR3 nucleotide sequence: TGTGCCAGCAGCTGGACCGGAAAACTGTTTTTT.

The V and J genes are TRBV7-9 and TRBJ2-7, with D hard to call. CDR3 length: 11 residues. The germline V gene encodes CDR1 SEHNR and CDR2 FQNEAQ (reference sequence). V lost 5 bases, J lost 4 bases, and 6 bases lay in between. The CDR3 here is CASSRAYEQYF. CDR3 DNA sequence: TGTGCCAGCAGCCGGGCGTACGAGCAGTACTTC.

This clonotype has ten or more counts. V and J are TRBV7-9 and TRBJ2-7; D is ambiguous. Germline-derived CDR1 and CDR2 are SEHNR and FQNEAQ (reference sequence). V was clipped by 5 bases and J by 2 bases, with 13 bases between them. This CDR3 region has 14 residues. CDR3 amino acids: CASSTRTAAYEQYF. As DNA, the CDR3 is TGTGCCAGCAGCACCAGGACGGCCGCCTACGAGCAGTACTTC.

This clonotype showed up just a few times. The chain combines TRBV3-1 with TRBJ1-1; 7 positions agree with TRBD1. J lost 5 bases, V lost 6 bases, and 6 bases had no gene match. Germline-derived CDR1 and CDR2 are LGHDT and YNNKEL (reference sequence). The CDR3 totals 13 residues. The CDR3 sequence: CASRARGQTEAFF. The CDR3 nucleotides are TGTGCCAGCAGAGCTAGGGGGCAAACTGAAGCTTTCTTT.

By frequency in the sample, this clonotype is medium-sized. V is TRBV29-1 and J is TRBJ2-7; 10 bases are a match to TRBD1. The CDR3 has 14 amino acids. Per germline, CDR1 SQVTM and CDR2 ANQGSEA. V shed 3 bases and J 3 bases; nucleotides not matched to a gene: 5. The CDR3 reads CSVDPGQGSYEQYF. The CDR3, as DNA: TGCAGCGTTGATCCGGGACAGGGGAGCTACGAGCAGTACTTC.